There are a few counts of the clone carrying this TCR beta chain. Its specificity is not known. This sample was taken from a study of T cells in Graves' hyperthyroidism and ophthalmopathy. The study's findings and limits: The blood repertoire included most of the expanded thyroid clonotypes above 0.001.

Researchers amplified the TCR beta CDR3 regions from RNA transcripts. The HTBI primer set served for first-round RT-PCR of the TCR CDR3. TCRdb passed the multiplex PCR reads through MiXCR, listing each CDR3 protein once. The table lists over 250,000 distinct CDR3 sequences, less than 30% of them singletons, with about a quarter in the top ten. This CDR3 spans 10 amino acids. The germline V gene has CDR1 MNHNS and CDR2 SASEGT. V shed 5 bases and J shed 7 bases, with 6 bases lying between them. Patients were excluded for uncontrolled infection, other autoimmune disease, pregnancy or lactation. This chain connects TRBV6-1 to TRBJ2-7; D gene unclear. What was sequenced was blood. This receptor was identified in a man aged 35 to 55 with Graves' hyperthyroidism that later progressed to Graves' ophthalmopathy. The CDR3 nucleotides read TGTGCCAGCAGTTCCTTTGAGCAGTACTTC. This gives the protein CASSSFEQYF.